This T cell receptor beta chain appears in the sequencing data of a study of blood T cell repertoires in COVID-19 (dated by TCRdb to 2020 to 2022). Concerning the study at large: Samples from collaborators originated in the United States, Italy and Spain and spanned both the acute and convalescent phases of COVID-19. Samples were obtained from the ongoing ImmuneRACE study (first 160 participants) and from 1,254 subjects provided by 6 global collaborators. Where available, HLA class I and class II types were obtained from metadata supplied by the sample provider rather than from assay-based typing. The material from the prospective study consisted of cDNA or gDNA derived from T cells, B-cell-depleted T cells, or PBMCs. Subjects who had been exposed to COVID-19, were actively infected with it, or had recovered from it provided the deeply sampled blood TCRbeta repertoires that made up the dataset. A freely available public database, intended as a resource for researchers studying the immune response to SARS-CoV-2, is where the repertoires were released. Sample metadata almost always included a de-identified subject ID, COVID-19 status, age in years and sex.

Concerning this clone itself: Its antigen has not been determined. No quality values exist for individual bases; no much larger clone is one base distant.

CDR1 SGHRS and CDR2 YFSETQ were looked up in the germline V gene. The germline ends are 11 bases apart after V is trimmed by 0 bases and J by 7 bases. The CDR3 covers 15 residues, taking in both the cysteine and the phenylalanine. The CDR3 DNA has 45 bases and is translated from base 1. The immunoSEQ Assay, a bias-controlled multiplex PCR, was used to amplify TCRbeta CDR3 regions from genomic DNA. For the original study's pipeline: The number of nucleated cells in each sample was estimated from the amplification of reference gene primers within the assay. Sequence reads were collapsed and filtered to measure the absolute abundance of every unique TCRbeta CDR3 rearrangement. Productive Simpson clonality was computed per sample as the square root of Simpson's diversity index over productive rearrangements. This is the immuneACCESS table as TCRdb keeps it, with only in-frame sequences that have V and J called. A part of the clones is gone; compared with another copy, unresolved V genes explain less than half, and the rest is unexplained. That table furnishes V, J and clone size, whereas the DNA furnished D and trimming. The sample records 95,000 to 120,000 clones, around 84% of which are singletons. The top ten clonotypes cover around 8% of the sample.

The collaborating institutions used their own protocols to collect whole blood in K2EDTA tubes. Collaborator samples were shipped for TCRbeta analysis as frozen whole blood, isolated PBMCs, or DNA extracted from either sample type. The investigation overall reported the following: How much clinical and demographic metadata was included differed by source and by participant, and the metadata was provided uncurated.

The origin of this receptor is a woman aged 35 to 49 with acute or convalescent COVID-19. The rearranged chain carries TRBV5-1 and TRBJ1-6; the D gene remains uncertain. Sequencing was performed on peripheral blood. In nucleotides, the sequence is TGCGCCAGCAGCTTGGTGACGGGGAGGAATTCACCCCTCCACTTT. This codes for CASSLVTGRNSPLHF.